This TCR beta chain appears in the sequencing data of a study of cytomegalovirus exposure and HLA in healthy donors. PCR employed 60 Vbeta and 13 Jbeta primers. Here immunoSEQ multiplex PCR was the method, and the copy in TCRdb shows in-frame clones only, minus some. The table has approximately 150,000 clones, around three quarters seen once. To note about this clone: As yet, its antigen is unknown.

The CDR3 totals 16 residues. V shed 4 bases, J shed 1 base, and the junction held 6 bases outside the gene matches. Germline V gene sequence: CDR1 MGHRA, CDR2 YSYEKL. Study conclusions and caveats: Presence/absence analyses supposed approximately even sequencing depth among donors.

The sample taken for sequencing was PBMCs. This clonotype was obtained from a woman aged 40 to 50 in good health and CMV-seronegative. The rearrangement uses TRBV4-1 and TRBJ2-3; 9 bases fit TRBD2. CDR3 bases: TGCGCCAGCAGCCTCGTAGCGGGGGTAGGCACAGATACGCAGTATTTT. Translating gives CASSLVAGVGTDTQYF.